This T cell receptor beta chain came from a study of CD8+CD57+ T cells in acquired aplastic anemia. Ten or more counts support this clonotype. Antigen unknown. In patients chosen for sequencing, flow cytometry had shown CD8+CD57+ cell expansion. In all patients, the disease was severe acquired aplastic anemia. Overall study results and limits: Patients versus controls showed no significant CD8+ Simpson's diversity difference.

Using genomic DNA as the template, TCR beta VDJ and CDR3 profiling was carried out. TCRdb itself ran the reads through MiXCR, one entry per CDR3 protein. The sample records a few hundred thousand distinct CDR3 sequences, more than 25% being singletons. The sample was sorted CD4+, CD8+, or CD8+CD57+ T cells (not recorded which) from PBMCs. The clonotype originates from a human donor with aplastic anemia.

As DNA, the CDR3 is TGTGCCAGCCGCACAGGGGGGAATCAGCCCCAGCATTTT. Its translation: CASRTGGNQPQHF. The genes are TRBV6-1 and TRBJ1-5, with TRBD1 matching over 8 bases. Germline trimming cut 8 bases from V and 4 bases from J; bases unmatched to any gene: 4. The CDR3 extends over 13 amino acids. CDR1 MNHNS and CDR2 SASEGT come from the germline V gene.